The present T cell receptor (beta chain) was sequenced within a study of cytotoxic CD8 clonotypes in ibrutinib-treated CLL. This clone was detected only a few times. Method: immunoSEQ multiplex PCR; TCRdb's copy keeps in-frame clones and lacks some. The sample shows approximately 45,000 clones, over 60% of them seen only once. Germline CDR1 is ENHRY and CDR2 is SYGVKD. This CDR3 has 14 amino acids. The trim removed 6 bases at V and 1 base at J, leaving 5 bases unmatched. The source material was PBMCs, sampled after 12 months of ibrutinib treatment. The receptor was isolated from a human donor with chronic lymphocytic leukemia. The chain combines TRBV10-3 with TRBJ1-2; TRBD1 agrees at 7 bases. The CDR3 DNA is TGTGCCATCAGGGCCGGGACAGATAACTATGGCTACACCTTC. Encoded protein: CAIRAGTDNYGYTF.